The sequence of this T cell receptor beta chain was determined in a study of control samples from healthy donors and cancer patients. The method was immunoSEQ multiplex PCR; TCRdb's version includes in-frame clones alone and lacks a portion of them. The data hold some 130,000 clones, with roughly 90% observed a single time. The CDR3 has 10 residues. Trimming shortened V by 8 bases and J by 8 bases, and 12 bases separated the two germline ends. Germline V gene lookup returns CDR1 DFQATT and CDR2 SNEGSKA (reference sequence). The sample consisted of blood. The TCR comes from a man younger than 30 in good health. The genes are TRBV20-1 and TRBJ1-1; D is perhaps TRBD1 (6 bases). The CDR3 nucleotides are TGCAGTACCTTCGGGACAGAAGCTTTCTTT. Protein product: CSTFGTEAFF.